Below, one TCR beta chain is given with its context. Its antigen remains unknown. The source of the sample is a study of T cell responses to AZD1222 COVID-19 vaccine. Findings and caveats of the study: Nearly half of spike-specific TCRs reportedly go after variant regions that carry no mutations.

Profiled with immunoSEQ multiplex PCR; TCRdb holds only in-frame clones, not every one. The sample records some 56,000 clones, approximately 89% being singletons. Germline assignment: CDR1 SGHTA and CDR2 FQGNSA. The CDR3 consists of 13 residues. V lost 2 bases and J lost 7, with 9 bases in between. The sample in question was peripheral blood, obtained 28 days after the second AZD1222 dose. This receptor was identified in an adult who received the AZD1222 COVID-19 vaccine. The V gene is TRBV7-2, the J gene TRBJ2-1; possible D gene TRBD2, 7 bases. CDR3 protein: CASSLRGGNEQFF. The CDR3, as DNA: TGTGCCAGCAGCTTAAGGGGGGGGAATGAGCAGTTCTTC.